This TCR beta chain was documented in a study of cytomegalovirus exposure and HLA in healthy donors. The PCR used 60 Vbeta and 13 Jbeta primers. Sequencing was performed with immunoSEQ multiplex PCR; in TCRdb, only in-frame clones are kept and a portion is missing. The sample table sets out 150,000 to 200,000 clones. Germline CDR1 and CDR2: SGHTS and YDEGEE. With 2 bases removed from V and 5 bases from J, the gap between germline ends came to 13 bases. The CDR3 consists of 14 residues. Specimen: PBMCs. The J gene is TRBJ1-2, the V gene TRBV5-8, with D perhaps TRBD1 (6 bases). The TCR comes from a boy between 10 and 17 years old in good health and CMV-seronegative. CDR3 coding DNA: TGTGCCAGCAGCTTTTTACAGGGTGGTTATGGCTACACCTTC. Its protein product is CASSFLQGGYGYTF.